This TCR beta chain originates from a study of Ad26.COV2.S vaccination and SARS-CoV-2 variants. Generated by immunoSEQ multiplex PCR, the TCRdb table keeps only in-frame clones and is missing some. Among approximately 480,000 clones listed, around 85% were seen once. The treatment: about 20 received Ad26.COV2.S at low or high dose, single or two shots; several received placebo; per-sample allocation not given. Collection of samples fell on day 63 after the first vaccine or placebo injection. Its platform was an Ad26 vector, and its expressed antigen was Wuhan-strain SARS-CoV-2 spike. V lost 10 bases to trimming and J lost 3 bases, with 18 bases between them. The germline V gene encodes CDR1 MNHEY and CDR2 SVGAGI. This CDR3 has 15 amino acids.

The chain joins TRBV6-5 to TRBJ1-4; D is ambiguous. The input for sequencing was peripheral blood, taken in a trial of Ad26.COV2.S vaccine versus placebo. The source is a person aged 18 to 65 who received the Ad26.COV2.S COVID-19 vaccine or a placebo. In DNA form, the CDR3 reads TGTGCCACCCGTCGAGGGCTCGTTGCTAATGAAAAACTGTTTTTT. Protein sequence: CATRRGLVANEKLFF.